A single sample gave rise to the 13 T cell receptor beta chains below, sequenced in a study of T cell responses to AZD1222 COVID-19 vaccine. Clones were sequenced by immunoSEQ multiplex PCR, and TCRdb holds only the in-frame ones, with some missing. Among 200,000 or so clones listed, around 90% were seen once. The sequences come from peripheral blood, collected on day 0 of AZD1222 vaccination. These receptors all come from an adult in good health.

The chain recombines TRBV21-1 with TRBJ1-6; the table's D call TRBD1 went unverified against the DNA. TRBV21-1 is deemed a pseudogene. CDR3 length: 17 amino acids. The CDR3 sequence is CASSKGLDRENNSPLHF. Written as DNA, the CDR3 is TGTGCCAGCAGCAAAGGCCTAGACAGGGAGAATAATTCACCCCTCCACTTT.

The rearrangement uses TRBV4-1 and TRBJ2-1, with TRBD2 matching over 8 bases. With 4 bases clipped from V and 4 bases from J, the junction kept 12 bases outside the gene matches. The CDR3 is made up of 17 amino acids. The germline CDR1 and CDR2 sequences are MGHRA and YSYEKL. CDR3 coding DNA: TGCGCCAGCAGCCCGGGGGTCAGCGGGGGCTATTACAATGAGCAGTTCTTC. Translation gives CASSPGVSGGYYNEQFF.

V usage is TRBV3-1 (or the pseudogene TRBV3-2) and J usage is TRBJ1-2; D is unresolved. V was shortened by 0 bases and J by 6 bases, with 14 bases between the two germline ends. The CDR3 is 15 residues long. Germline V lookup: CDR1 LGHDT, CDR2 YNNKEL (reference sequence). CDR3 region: CASSQDPGPVDGYTF. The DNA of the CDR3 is TGTGCCAGCAGCCAAGATCCCGGACCCGTGGATGGCTACACCTTC.

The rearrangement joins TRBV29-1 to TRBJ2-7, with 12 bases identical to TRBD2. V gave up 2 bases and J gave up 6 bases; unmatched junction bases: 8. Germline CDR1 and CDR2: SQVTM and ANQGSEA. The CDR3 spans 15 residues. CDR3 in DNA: TGCAGCGTTGAAATGACTAGCGGGAGAATCGGCGAGCAGTACTTC. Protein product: CSVEMTSGRIGEQYF.

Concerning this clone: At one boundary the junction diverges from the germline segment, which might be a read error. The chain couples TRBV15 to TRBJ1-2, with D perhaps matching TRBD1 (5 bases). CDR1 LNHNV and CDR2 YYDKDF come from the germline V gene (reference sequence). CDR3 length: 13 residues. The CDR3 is CATSSSAPSGGVF. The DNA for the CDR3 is TGTGCCACCAGCAGCTCAGCACCGTCTGGAGGGGTCTTC.

This chain's CDR3 is CASSLEGGGPGDTQYF. DNA for the CDR3: TGTGCCAGCAGCTTAGAAGGCGGGGGGCCAGGAGATACGCAGTATTTT. The V gene is TRBV7-6, the J gene TRBJ2-3, with 8 bases identical to TRBD2. Germline CDR1 is SGHVS and CDR2 is FNYEAQ. This CDR3 contains 16 residues. J was trimmed by 5 bases and V by 1 base; bases with no gene match: 8.

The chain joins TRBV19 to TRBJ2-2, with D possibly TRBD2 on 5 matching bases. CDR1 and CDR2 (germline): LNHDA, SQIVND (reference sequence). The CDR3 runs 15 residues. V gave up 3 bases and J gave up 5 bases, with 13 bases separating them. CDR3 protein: CASSMTGVRTGELFF. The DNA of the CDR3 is TGTGCCAGTAGTATGACCGGGGTTCGGACCGGGGAGCTGTTTTTT.

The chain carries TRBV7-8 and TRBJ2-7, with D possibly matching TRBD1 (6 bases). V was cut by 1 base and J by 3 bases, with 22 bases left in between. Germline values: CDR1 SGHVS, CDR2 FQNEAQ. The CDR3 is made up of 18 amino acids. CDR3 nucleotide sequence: TGTGCCAGCAGCTTAGGGGTCCAAGGGGGATCATCTTACTACGAGCAGTACTTC. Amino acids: CASSLGVQGGSSYYEQYF.

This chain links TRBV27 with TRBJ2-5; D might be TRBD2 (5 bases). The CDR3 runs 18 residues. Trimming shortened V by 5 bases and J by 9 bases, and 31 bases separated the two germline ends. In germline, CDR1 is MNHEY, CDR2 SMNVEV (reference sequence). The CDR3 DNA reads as TGTGCCAGCAGTACCAGAGCCCTTGCGGCACAAGTTGGGCGGGCCCAGTACTTC. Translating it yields CASSTRALAAQVGRAQYF.

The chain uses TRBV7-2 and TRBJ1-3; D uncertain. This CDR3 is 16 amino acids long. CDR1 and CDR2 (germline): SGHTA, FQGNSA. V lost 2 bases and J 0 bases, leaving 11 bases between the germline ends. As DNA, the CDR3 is TGTGCCAGCAGCTTAAGGGCAGGTCTCTCTGGAAACACCATATATTTT. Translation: CASSLRAGLSGNTIYF.

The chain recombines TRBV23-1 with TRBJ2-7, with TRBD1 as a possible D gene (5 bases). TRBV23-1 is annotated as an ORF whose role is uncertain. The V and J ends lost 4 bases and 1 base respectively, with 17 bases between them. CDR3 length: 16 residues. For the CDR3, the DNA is TGCGCCAGCAGTCGAACGGAGCCCAGGGCGTCCTACGAGCAGTACTTC. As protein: CASSRTEPRASYEQYF.

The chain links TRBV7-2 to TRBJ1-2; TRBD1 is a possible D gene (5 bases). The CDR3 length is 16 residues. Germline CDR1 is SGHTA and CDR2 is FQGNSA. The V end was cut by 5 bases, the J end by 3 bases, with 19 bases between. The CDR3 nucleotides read TGTGCCAGCAGCCTTAGGACAATTGGGCCATACTATGGCTACACCTTC. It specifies CASSLRTIGPYYGYTF.

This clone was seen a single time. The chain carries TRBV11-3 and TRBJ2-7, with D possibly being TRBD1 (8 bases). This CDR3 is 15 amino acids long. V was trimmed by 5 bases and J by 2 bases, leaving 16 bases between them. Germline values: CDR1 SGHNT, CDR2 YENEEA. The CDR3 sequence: CASSAGGTGPYEQYF. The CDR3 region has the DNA TGTGCCAGCAGCGCCGGGGGGACAGGTCCCTACGAGCAGTACTTC.